One and the same sample provided the 18 T cell receptor beta chains below, sequenced in a study of blood T cell repertoires in COVID-19. Some clones are missing from TCRdb's copy, which holds only in-frame ones; the method was immunoSEQ multiplex PCR. This table holds 95,000 to 150,000 clones, 80% to 95% found once. The specimen was peripheral blood. The receptors were sampled from a man over 45 with COVID-19, enrolled during active disease.

The chain couples TRBV3-1 (or the pseudogene TRBV3-2) to TRBJ1-4; D is uncertain. Germline V gives CDR1 LGHDT, CDR2 YNNKEL (reference sequence). The V end lost 1 base, the J end lost 10 bases, and 4 bases lay between the germline ends. The CDR3 is made up of 11 amino acids. This CDR3 reads CASSQGVKLFF. Here the CDR3 DNA reads TGTGCCAGCAGCCAAGGCGTAAAACTGTTTTTT.

As concerns this clone: The CDR3 ends on some other residue instead of the conserved phenylalanine or tryptophan, so this is likely a read error. The limits of the CDR3 on the DNA are not certain, so only TCRdb's listed CDR3 is given. The V call is TRBV20-1, the J call TRBJ1-2. From its first to its last residue, the CDR3 has 12 amino acids. CDR1 and CDR2 from the germline V gene are DFQATT and SNEGSKA (reference sequence). Here the CDR3 reads CSASTGTDYKLC.

The chain recombines TRBV30 with TRBJ1-5; weak D call: TRBD1 (5 bases). The CDR3 is 15 residues long. V was shortened by 0 bases and J by 3 bases, with 12 bases between the two germline ends. Per the germline V gene, CDR1 is GTSNPN and CDR2 is SVGIG (reference sequence). The DNA of the CDR3 is TGTGCCTGGAGTGTAGGGGCAGGGCACAATCAGCCCCAGCATTTT. Translating it yields CAWSVGAGHNQPQHF.

The chain has TRBV28 and TRBJ1-1, with D maybe TRBD1 (5 bases). CDR1 and CDR2 (germline): MDHEN, SYDVKM. There are 14 residues in the CDR3. The V end lost 7 bases, the J end lost 4 bases, and 16 bases lay between the germline ends. CDR3 protein: CASIRSQGSTEAFF. The CDR3 DNA follows: TGTGCCAGCATTCGGTCGCAGGGCAGCACTGAAGCTTTCTTT.

The sample holds one count of this clone. The chain uses TRBV28 and TRBJ2-3; D perhaps matches TRBD2 (6 bases). Trimming stripped 1 base from V and 0 bases from J, with 11 bases between. Looked up from germline, CDR1 is MDHEN and CDR2 is SYDVKM. This CDR3 spans 16 amino acids. This CDR3 is CASSLFSGTSTDTQYF. The CDR3, as DNA: TGTGCCAGCAGTTTATTTTCCGGGACTAGCACAGATACGCAGTATTTT.

This clone was seen once. The chain employs TRBV4-2 and TRBJ1-6; TRBD1 agrees at 9 bases. The J segment lost 8 bases and the V segment lost 4 bases, leaving 6 bases of the junction unmatched. In germline, CDR1 is LGHNA, CDR2 YNFKEQ. The CDR3 length is 15 residues. The CDR3 nucleotides are TGTGCCAGCAGCCCGCGACAGGGGGTTGATTCACCCCTCCACTTT. Protein: CASSPRQGVDSPLHF.

The chain recombines TRBV3-1 (or the pseudogene TRBV3-2) with TRBJ1-1; 7 bases are shared with TRBD1. V was pared by 4 bases and J by 5 bases, with 10 bases of the junction left unmatched. CDR1 is LGHDT, CDR2 YNNKEL, per germline (reference sequence). The CDR3 runs to 15 residues. The CDR3 DNA is TGTGCCAGCAGCCCAAACCTTATACAGGGGACTGAAGCTTTCTTT. Protein product: CASSPNLIQGTEAFF.

This chain connects TRBV7-2 to TRBJ2-7, with TRBD2 matching over 12 bases. CDR3 length equals 16 residues. Unmatched junction bases numbered 10, after V lost 5 bases and J lost 5 bases. The V gene's germline CDR1 is SGHTA and CDR2 FQGNSA. In DNA form, the CDR3 reads TGTGCCAGCAGCCGTAGACTAGCGGGAGTTGCCAACGAGCAGTACTTC. It is translated as CASSRRLAGVANEQYF. Combining the CDR3 with reference TRBV7-2 and TRBJ2-7 gives the whole variable domain GAGVSQSPSNKVTEKGKDVELRCDPISGHTALYWYRQSLGQGLEFLIYFQGNSAPDKSGLPSDRFSAERTGGSVSTLTIQRTQQEDSAVYLCASSRRLAGVANEQYFGPGTRLTVT.

This clone came up once. The chain couples TRBV5-5 to TRBJ1-5; TRBD1 aligns across 12 bases. The germline gives CDR1 SGHKS, CDR2 YYEKEE (reference sequence). The CDR3 is 19 amino acids. The V segment lost 0 bases and the J segment 0 bases; nucleotides outside the gene matches: 7. CDR3 DNA sequence: TGTGCCAGCAGCTTGGCCCCCGGGACAGGGGGCTATAGCAATCAGCCCCAGCATTTT. Translating gives CASSLAPGTGGYSNQPQHF.

This clone was recorded once. This rearrangement joins TRBV29-1 to TRBJ2-3; TRBD2 agrees at 11 bases. With 6 bases clipped from V and 2 bases from J, the junction kept 7 bases outside the gene matches. The germline gives CDR1 SQVTM, CDR2 ANQGSEA. CDR3 length equals 15 residues. In DNA form, the CDR3 reads TGCAGCGTGCCTACTAGCGGGGGTCTCACAGATACGCAGTATTTT. Its protein product is CSVPTSGGLTDTQYF.

This chain links TRBV4-2 with TRBJ2-2; TRBD2 matches at 16 bases. Trimming removed 2 bases from V and 4 bases from J; junction bases left unmatched: 16. CDR1 is LGHNA, CDR2 YNFKEQ, per germline. CDR3 size: 22 residues. This chain's CDR3 is CASSQPGVPGLAGGPRTGELFF. CDR3 coding DNA: TGTGCCAGCAGCCAACCGGGGGTTCCGGGACTAGCGGGAGGGCCTCGCACCGGGGAGCTGTTTTTT.

V is TRBV5-5 and J is TRBJ2-7; TRBD1 matches 7 bases. Per the germline V gene, CDR1 is SGHKS and CDR2 is YYEKEE (reference sequence). The V segment lost 4 bases and the J segment 0 bases; nucleotides outside the gene matches: 4. CDR3 size: 14 residues. For the CDR3, the DNA is TGTGCCAGCAGCCCGGGACAGCCCTCCTACGAGCAGTACTTC. Translating gives CASSPGQPSYEQYF.

The sample holds a few counts of this clone. Distinct nucleotide sequences in the sample also encode this CDR3. V usage is TRBV3-1 (or the pseudogene TRBV3-2) and J usage is TRBJ2-1; unclear D gene. Trimming left V 4 bases short and J 7 bases short, with 5 bases between. CDR3 length: 11 residues. Per the germline V gene, CDR1 is LGHDT and CDR2 is YNNKEL (reference sequence). The chain's CDR3 is CASSRQNEQFF. The CDR3 bases are TGTGCCAGCAGCCGGCAGAATGAGCAGTTCTTC.

V and J are TRBV28 and TRBJ2-5, with 7 nucleotides matching TRBD2. Per the germline V gene, CDR1 is MDHEN and CDR2 is SYDVKM. V trimming: 8 bases; J trimming: 10 bases; junction bases outside the gene matches: 10. The CDR3 length is 12 residues. CDR3 loop: CASGDLGGDQYF. CDR3 DNA: TGTGCCAGCGGGGATCTGGGGGGGGACCAGTACTTC.

This chain links TRBV6-2 or TRBV6-3 with TRBJ2-5; D might be TRBD1 (6 bases). V was clipped by 5 bases and J by 0 bases, with 13 bases between them. The germline gives CDR1 MNHEY, CDR2 SVGEGT. The CDR3 spans 15 residues. CDR3 region: CASSGQTGYQETQYF. The CDR3 region has the DNA TGTGCCAGCAGTGGCCAGACAGGCTACCAAGAGACCCAGTACTTC.

V and J are TRBV13 and TRBJ2-3; 9 positions match TRBD2. After removal of 1 base from V and 1 base from J, the junction contained 6 bases not matched to a gene. Germline CDR1 reads PRHDT; CDR2 reads FYEKMQ (reference sequence). This CDR3 is built from 17 residues. This CDR3 reads CASSLAPLAGRTDTQYF. Written as DNA, the CDR3 is TGTGCCAGCAGCTTAGCCCCCCTAGCGGGACGCACAGATACGCAGTATTTT.

V gene TRBV7-9 combines with J gene TRBJ2-5, with D possibly matching TRBD1 (6 bases). Germline CDR1 reads SEHNR; CDR2 reads FQNEAQ (reference sequence). The CDR3 totals 14 residues. The ends were cut back, 4 bases at V and 4 bases at J, with 13 bases in the middle. The CDR3: CASSSTGSGETQYF. CDR3 sequence (DNA): TGTGCCAGCAGCTCTACAGGGTCTGGAGAGACCCAGTACTTC.

This chain links TRBV18 with TRBJ1-4; D perhaps matches TRBD1 (5 bases). Trimming removed 3 bases from V and 3 bases from J, with 8 bases in between. The CDR3 extends over 14 amino acids. The germline CDR1 and CDR2 sequences are KGHSH and LQKENI. The CDR3 DNA follows: TGTGCCAGCTCACCGGGGGGATCTAATGAAAAACTGTTTTTT. Amino acid sequence: CASSPGGSNEKLFF.